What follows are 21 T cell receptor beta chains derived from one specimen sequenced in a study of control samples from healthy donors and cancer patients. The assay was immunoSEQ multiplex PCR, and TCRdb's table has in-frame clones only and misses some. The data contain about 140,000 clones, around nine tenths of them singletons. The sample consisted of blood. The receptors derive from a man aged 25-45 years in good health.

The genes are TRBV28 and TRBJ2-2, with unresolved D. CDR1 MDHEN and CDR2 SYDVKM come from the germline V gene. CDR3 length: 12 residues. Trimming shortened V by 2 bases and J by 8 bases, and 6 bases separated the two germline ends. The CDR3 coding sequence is TGTGCCAGCAGTTTAAGGTCTGGGGAGCTGTTTTTT. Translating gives CASSLRSGELFF.

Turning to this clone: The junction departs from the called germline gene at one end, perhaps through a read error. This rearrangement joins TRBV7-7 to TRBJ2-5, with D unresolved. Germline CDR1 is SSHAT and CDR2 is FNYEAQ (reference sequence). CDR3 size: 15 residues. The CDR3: CASSLSSVFQETQYF. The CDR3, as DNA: TGTGCTAGCAGCTTATCTTCGGTGTTCCAAGAGACCCAGTACTTC.

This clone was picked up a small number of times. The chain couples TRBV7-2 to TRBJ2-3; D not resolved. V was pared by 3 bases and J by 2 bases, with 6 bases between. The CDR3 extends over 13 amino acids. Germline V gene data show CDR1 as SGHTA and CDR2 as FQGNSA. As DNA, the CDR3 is TGTGCCAGCAGCTTTCCGGTCACAGATACGCAGTATTTT. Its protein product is CASSFPVTDTQYF.

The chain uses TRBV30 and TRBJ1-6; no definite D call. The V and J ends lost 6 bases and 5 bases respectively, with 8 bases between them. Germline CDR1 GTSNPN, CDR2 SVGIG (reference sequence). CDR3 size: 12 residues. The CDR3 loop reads CACGRDNSPLHF. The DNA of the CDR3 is TGTGCCTGTGGACGGGATAATTCACCCCTCCACTTT.

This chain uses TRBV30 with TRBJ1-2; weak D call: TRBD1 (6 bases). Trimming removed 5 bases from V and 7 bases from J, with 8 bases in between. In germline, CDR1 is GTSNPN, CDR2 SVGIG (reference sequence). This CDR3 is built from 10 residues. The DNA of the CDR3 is TGTGCCTGGGGCAGGGGTGGCTACACCTTC. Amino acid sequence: CAWGRGGYTF.

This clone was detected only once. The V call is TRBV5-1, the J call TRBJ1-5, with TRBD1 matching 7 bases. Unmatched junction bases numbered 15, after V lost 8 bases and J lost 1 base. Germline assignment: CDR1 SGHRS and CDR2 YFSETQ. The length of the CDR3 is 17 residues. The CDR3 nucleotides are TGCGCCAGAACCCTAACAGGACAGGCTTTCAGCAATCAGCCCCAGCATTTT. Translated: CARTLTGQAFSNQPQHF.

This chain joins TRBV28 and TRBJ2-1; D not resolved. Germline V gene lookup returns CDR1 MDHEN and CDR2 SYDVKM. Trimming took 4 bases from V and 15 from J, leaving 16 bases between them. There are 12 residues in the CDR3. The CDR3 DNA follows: TGTGCCAGCAGTTCCACCGGCCCCTTTCCGTTCTTC. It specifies CASSSTGPFPFF.

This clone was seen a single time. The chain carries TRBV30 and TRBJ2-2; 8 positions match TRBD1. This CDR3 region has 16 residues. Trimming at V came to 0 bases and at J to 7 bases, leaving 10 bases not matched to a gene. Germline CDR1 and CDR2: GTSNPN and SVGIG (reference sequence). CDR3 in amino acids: CAWSVGRTGNFGELFF. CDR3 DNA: TGTGCCTGGAGTGTAGGTCGGACAGGGAATTTCGGGGAGCTGTTTTTT.

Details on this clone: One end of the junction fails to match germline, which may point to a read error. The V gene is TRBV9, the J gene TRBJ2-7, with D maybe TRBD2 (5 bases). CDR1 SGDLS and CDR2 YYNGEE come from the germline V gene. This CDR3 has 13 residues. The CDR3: CASSGLRAYGQYF. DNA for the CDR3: TGTGCCAGCAGCGGCCTGAGGGCTTACGGGCAGTACTTC.

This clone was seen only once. CDR3 amino acids: CASSWGTGALSYEQYF. The CDR3 DNA reads as TGTGCCAGTAGTTGGGGGACAGGGGCGTTGTCCTACGAGCAGTACTTC. The chain combines TRBV19 with TRBJ2-7; 10 bases align to TRBD1. The CDR3 runs 16 residues. The V gene end was trimmed by 5 bases and the J gene end by 1 base; junction bases not matched to a gene: 8. CDR1 and CDR2 from the germline V gene are LNHDA and SQIVND (reference sequence).

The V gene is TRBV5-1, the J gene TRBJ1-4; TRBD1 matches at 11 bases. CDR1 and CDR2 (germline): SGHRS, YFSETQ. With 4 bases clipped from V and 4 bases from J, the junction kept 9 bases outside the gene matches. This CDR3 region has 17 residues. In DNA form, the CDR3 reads TGCGCCAGCAGCCCGAGGACAGGGGGCAGTGTTAATGAAAAACTGTTTTTT. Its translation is CASSPRTGGSVNEKLFF.

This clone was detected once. CDR3 region: CASSSITGRDEKLFF. The CDR3 coding sequence is TGTGCCAGCAGTTCGATTACAGGGCGGGATGAAAAACTGTTTTTT. The V call is TRBV27, the J call TRBJ1-4; D possibly corresponds to TRBD1 (6 bases). V was clipped by 4 bases and J by 6 bases, with 15 bases between them. The CDR3 totals 15 residues. Germline CDR1 and CDR2: MNHEY and SMNVEV (reference sequence). Combining the CDR3 with reference TRBV27 and TRBJ1-4 gives the whole variable domain EAQVTQNPRYLITVTGKKLTVTCSQNMNHEYMSWYRQDPGLGLRQIYYSMNVEVTDKGDVPEGYKVSRKEKRNFPLILESPSPNQTSLYFCASSSITGRDEKLFFGSGTQLSVL.

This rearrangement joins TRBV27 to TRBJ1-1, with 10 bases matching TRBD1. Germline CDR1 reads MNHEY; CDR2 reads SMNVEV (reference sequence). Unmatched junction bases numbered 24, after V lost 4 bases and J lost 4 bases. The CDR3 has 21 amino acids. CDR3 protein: CASSSYLDRGRRGLGGTEAFF. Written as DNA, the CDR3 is TGTGCCAGCAGTTCGTACCTAGACAGGGGGCGGAGGGGACTGGGTGGCACTGAAGCTTTCTTT.

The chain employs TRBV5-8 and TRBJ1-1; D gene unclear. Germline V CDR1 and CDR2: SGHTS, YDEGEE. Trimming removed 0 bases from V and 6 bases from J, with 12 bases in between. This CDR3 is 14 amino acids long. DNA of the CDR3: TGTGCCAGCAGCTTGGTAAGCAAGGGCGCTGAAGCTTTCTTT. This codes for CASSLVSKGAEAFF.

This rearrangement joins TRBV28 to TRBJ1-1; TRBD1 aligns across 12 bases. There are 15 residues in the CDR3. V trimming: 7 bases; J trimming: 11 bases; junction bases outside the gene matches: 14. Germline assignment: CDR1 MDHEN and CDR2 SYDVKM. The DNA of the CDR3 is TGTGCCAGCACCAGATCCGGGACAGGGGGCTGGGGGGCTTTCTTT. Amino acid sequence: CASTRSGTGGWGAFF. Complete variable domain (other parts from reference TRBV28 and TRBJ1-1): DVKVTQSSRYLVKRTGEKVFLECVQDMDHENMFWYRQDPGLGLRLIYFSYDVKMKEKGDIPEGYSVSREKKERFSLILESASTNQTSMYLCASTRSGTGGWGAFFGQGTRLTVV.

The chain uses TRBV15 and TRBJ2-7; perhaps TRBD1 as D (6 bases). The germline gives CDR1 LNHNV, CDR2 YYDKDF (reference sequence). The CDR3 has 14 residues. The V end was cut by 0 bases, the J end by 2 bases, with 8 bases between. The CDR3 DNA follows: TGTGCCACCAGCAGAGAGGACAGAACCTACGAGCAGTACTTC. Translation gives CATSREDRTYEQYF. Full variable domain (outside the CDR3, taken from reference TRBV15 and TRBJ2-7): DAMVIQNPRYQVTQFGKPVTLSCSQTLNHNVMYWYQQKSSQAPKLLFHYYDKDFNNEADTPDNFQSRRPNTSFCFLDIRSPGLGDTAMYLCATSREDRTYEQYFGPGTRLTVT.

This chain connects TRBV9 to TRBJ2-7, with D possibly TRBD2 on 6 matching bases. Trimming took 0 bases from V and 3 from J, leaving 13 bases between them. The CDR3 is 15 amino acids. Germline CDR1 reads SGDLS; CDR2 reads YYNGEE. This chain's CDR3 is CASSVGPREDYEQYF. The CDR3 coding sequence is TGTGCCAGCAGCGTAGGGCCCAGGGAGGACTACGAGCAGTACTTC.

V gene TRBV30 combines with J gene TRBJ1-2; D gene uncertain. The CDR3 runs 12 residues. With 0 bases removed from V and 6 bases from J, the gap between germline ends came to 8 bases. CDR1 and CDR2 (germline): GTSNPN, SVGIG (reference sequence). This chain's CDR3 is CAWSVHGNGYTF. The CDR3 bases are TGTGCCTGGAGTGTACACGGGAATGGCTACACCTTC.

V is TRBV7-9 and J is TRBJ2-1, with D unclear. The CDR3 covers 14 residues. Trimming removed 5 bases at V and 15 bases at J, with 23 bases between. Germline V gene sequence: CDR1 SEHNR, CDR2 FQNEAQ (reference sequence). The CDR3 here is CASSDPNFSLRLFF. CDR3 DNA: TGTGCCAGCAGCGATCCCAACTTCAGCCTGCGATTGTTCTTC.

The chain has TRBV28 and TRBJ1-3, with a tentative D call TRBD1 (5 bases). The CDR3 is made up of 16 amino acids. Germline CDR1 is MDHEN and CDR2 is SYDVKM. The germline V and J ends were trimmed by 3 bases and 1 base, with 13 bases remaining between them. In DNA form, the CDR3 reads TGTGCCAGCAGTTTTCTTGGGGGGAGATCTGGAAACACCATATATTTT. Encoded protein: CASSFLGGRSGNTIYF.

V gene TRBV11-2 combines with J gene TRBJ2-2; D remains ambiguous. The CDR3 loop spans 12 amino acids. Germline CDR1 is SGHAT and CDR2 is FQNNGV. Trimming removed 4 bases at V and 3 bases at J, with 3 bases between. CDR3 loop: CASSSDTGELFF. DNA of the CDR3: TGTGCCAGCAGCTCGGACACCGGGGAGCTGTTTTTT.